This TCR beta chain was sequenced during a study of shared clonotypes between healthy human individuals. Using immunoSEQ multiplex PCR, the repertoire was profiled, and TCRdb retains in-frame clones only, with some absent. The sample consists of millions of clones, approximately 94% of them appearing once. V shed 6 bases, J shed 8 bases, and the junction held 12 bases outside the gene matches. The CDR3 runs 15 residues. The germline V gene encodes CDR1 MNHEY and CDR2 SVGAGI. For this clone: The antigen is unknown.

Study findings and constraints: Investigators expected sequencing depth to affect clonotype sharing among donors. Donor scarcity curtailed the genetic and exposure-history diversity represented herein.

The sequence came from a young man in good health. V usage is TRBV6-5 and J usage is TRBJ1-4; 7 bases fit TRBD1. Sequenced input: naive CD4+ T cells sorted from blood. The subset denotes: CD45RA+ positively selected. The CDR3 sequence: CASRPSGGVYEKLFF. In DNA form, the CDR3 reads TGTGCCAGCAGACCCTCAGGGGGAGTTTACGAAAAACTGTTTTTT.